Below, 6 T cell receptor beta chains from the same sample are listed, as sequenced in a study of blood T cell repertoires in COVID-19. The protocol was immunoSEQ multiplex PCR, while the TCRdb copy is restricted to in-frame clones and leaves out a portion. The sample lists roughly 500,000 clones, roughly 85% seen once, with about 3.2% in the top ten. The sequencing sample was made of peripheral blood. These TCRs come from a human donor in a cohort sampled during active COVID-19.

The V and J genes are TRBV28 and TRBJ2-7; the match to TRBD2 covers 10 bases. The CDR3 is 14 amino acids. Looked up from germline, CDR1 is MDHEN and CDR2 is SYDVKM. With V trimmed by 8 bases and J by 0 bases, 4 bases remained unmatched. The CDR3 here is CASPPSGSSYEQYF. The CDR3 region has the DNA TGTGCCAGCCCACCTAGCGGGAGCTCCTACGAGCAGTACTTC. Full variable domain (rest looked up from reference TRBV28 and TRBJ2-7): DVKVTQSSRYLVKRTGEKVFLECVQDMDHENMFWYRQDPGLGLRLIYFSYDVKMKEKGDIPEGYSVSREKKERFSLILESASTNQTSMYLCASPPSGSSYEQYFGPGTRLTVT.

The chain employs TRBV12-5 and TRBJ2-3; 10 positions match TRBD1. Losses at the gene ends were 1 base for V and 4 bases for J; bases not matched to a gene: 11. CDR1 is LGHNT and CDR2 is FRNRAP in the germline V gene. CDR3 length: 18 amino acids. As DNA, the CDR3 is TGTGCTAGTGGTTTGGGTGACAGGGGGCCAGGGGACGCAGATACGCAGTATTTT. It is translated as CASGLGDRGPGDADTQYF. Full variable domain (outside the CDR3, taken from reference TRBV12-5 and TRBJ2-3): DARVTQTPRHKVTEMGQEVTMRCQPILGHNTVFWYRQTMMQGLELLAYFRNRAPLDDSGMPKDRFSAEMPDATLATLKIQPSEPRDSAVYFCASGLGDRGPGDADTQYFGPGTRLTVL.

This chain uses TRBV19 with TRBJ1-5, with TRBD1 identical over 9 bases. Germline V CDR1 and CDR2: LNHDA, SQIVND (reference sequence). The ends lost 1 base at V and 4 bases at J; junction bases unmatched: 5. This CDR3 is 16 amino acids long. The CDR3 sequence is CASSIGAGTGNQPQHF. CDR3 sequence (DNA): TGTGCCAGTAGTATAGGTGCGGGGACAGGGAATCAGCCCCAGCATTTT.

This clone was recorded a few times. The chain links TRBV30 to TRBJ2-7; 8 bases map to TRBD1. The CDR3 runs to 13 residues. The V gene's germline CDR1 is GTSNPN and CDR2 SVGIG (reference sequence). The V and J ends lost 5 bases and 2 bases, in that order; junction bases with no gene match: 5. CDR3 nucleotides: TGTGCCTGGGCCGGGACAGGACCCTACGAGCAGTACTTC. Translating gives CAWAGTGPYEQYF.

This rearrangement joins TRBV19 to TRBJ2-1, with 7 bases identical to TRBD2. Germline values: CDR1 LNHDA, CDR2 SQIVND (reference sequence). V was pared by 1 base and J by 7 bases, with 10 bases of the junction left unmatched. This CDR3 is 16 amino acids long. The CDR3 DNA follows: TGTGCCAGTAGTATAGGAGGAATTCGCGGGGGAAATGAGCAGTTCTTC. It codes for CASSIGGIRGGNEQFF.

The chain recombines TRBV5-1 with TRBJ1-2; 7 bases map to TRBD1. J gave up 1 base and V 0 bases, and 9 bases lay outside the gene matches. The germline V gene encodes CDR1 SGHRS and CDR2 YFSETQ. The CDR3 has 17 amino acids. CDR3 in DNA: TGCGCCAGCAGCTTGGTAATCGGGACAGACGTTAACTATGGCTACACCTTC. Translating gives CASSLVIGTDVNYGYTF.